One sample yielded the 29 T cell receptor beta chains listed below, sequenced in a study of T cell responses to AZD1222 COVID-19 vaccine. Assay used: immunoSEQ multiplex PCR; TCRdb lists only in-frame clones, some missing. The profile covers roughly 95,000 clones, with 85% to 90% appearing a single time and about 3% taken by the ten largest. Sequenced material: peripheral blood, taken on day 0 of AZD1222 vaccination. Receptors were obtained from an adult in good health.

The chain employs TRBV29-1 and TRBJ2-2, with TRBD2 matching 8 bases. Germline trimming cut 4 bases from V and 4 bases from J; bases unmatched to any gene: 5. The CDR3 is 14 amino acids. Germline V gives CDR1 SQVTM, CDR2 ANQGSEA. CDR3 sequence (DNA): TGCAGCGTTGGCGCGGGAGGTGGCACCGGGGAGCTGTTTTTT. Translation gives CSVGAGGGTGELFF.

V and J are TRBV19 and TRBJ2-7, with a possible D match to TRBD2 (5 bases). Germline V gives CDR1 LNHDA, CDR2 SQIVND (reference sequence). V shed 5 bases and J shed 0 bases, with 17 bases lying between them. CDR3 size: 16 residues. This CDR3 reads CASSVSGGWDSYEQYF. The CDR3 DNA reads as TGTGCCAGTAGTGTCTCAGGCGGGTGGGACTCCTACGAGCAGTACTTC.

The J gene is TRBJ2-7, the V gene TRBV4-2; 14 positions match TRBD2. There are 17 residues in the CDR3. V gave up 3 bases and J gave up 3 bases; unmatched junction bases: 7. Germline assignment: CDR1 LGHNA and CDR2 YNFKEQ. In DNA form, the CDR3 reads TGTGCCAGCAGCCACTCGGGACTAGCGGGAGTTCACTACGAGCAGTACTTC. Its protein product is CASSHSGLAGVHYEQYF.

The chain employs TRBV9 and TRBJ1-3, with D perhaps TRBD1 (6 bases). Per the germline V gene, CDR1 is SGDLS and CDR2 is YYNGEE. The CDR3 loop spans 15 amino acids. V was trimmed by 4 bases and J by 0 bases, leaving 11 bases between them. The CDR3 region is CASSIGQSSGNTIYF. In DNA form, the CDR3 reads TGTGCCAGCAGCATCGGACAGAGCTCTGGAAACACCATATATTTT.

The gene calls are TRBV28 and TRBJ1-1; D is unresolved. The CDR3 length is 13 residues. The V end was cut by 3 bases, the J end by 3 bases, with 8 bases between. CDR1 is MDHEN and CDR2 is SYDVKM in the germline V gene. The CDR3 loop is CASSLPVYTEAFF. The CDR3 DNA follows: TGTGCCAGCAGTTTGCCCGTGTACACTGAAGCTTTCTTT.

J is TRBJ1-5 and V is TRBV6-1; weak D call: TRBD1 (5 bases). This CDR3 spans 14 amino acids. The germline V gene has CDR1 MNHNS and CDR2 SASEGT. Trimming took 2 bases from V and 11 from J, leaving 16 bases between them. The CDR3 here is CASSEWINEGAQHF. The CDR3 nucleotides read TGTGCCAGCAGTGAATGGATAAACGAAGGGGCCCAGCATTTT.

The chain links TRBV6-1 to TRBJ2-7; tentative D call: TRBD1 (5 bases). The germline V and J ends were trimmed by 5 bases and 3 bases, with 11 bases remaining between them. Per germline, CDR1 MNHNS and CDR2 SASEGT. The CDR3 has 13 residues. CDR3 protein: CASSTTGYYEQYF. The CDR3 nucleotides are TGTGCCAGCAGTACTACAGGTTACTACGAGCAGTACTTC.

The chain is built from TRBV7-9 and TRBJ1-3, with D possibly being TRBD1 (5 bases). The germline gives CDR1 SEHNR, CDR2 FQNEAQ (reference sequence). V gave up 3 bases and J gave up 2 bases, with 11 bases separating them. CDR3 length equals 15 residues. The CDR3 DNA reads TGTGCCAGCAGCTTGGGGGGTCCGACTGGAAACACCATATATTTT. Amino acids: CASSLGGPTGNTIYF.

The chain joins TRBV6-1 to TRBJ1-2, with 9 bases lining up with TRBD1. CDR1 MNHNS and CDR2 SASEGT come from the germline V gene. Losses at the gene ends were 2 bases for V and 4 bases for J; bases not matched to a gene: 5. The CDR3 covers 15 residues. This CDR3 reads CASSEYETGGYGYTF. DNA of the CDR3: TGTGCCAGCAGTGAATACGAGACAGGGGGCTATGGCTACACCTTC.

The chain joins TRBV30 to TRBJ1-1, with TRBD1 matching over 7 bases. With 4 bases clipped from V and 3 bases from J, the junction kept 8 bases outside the gene matches. The CDR3 is 14 amino acids. From germline, CDR1 is GTSNPN and CDR2 SVGIG (reference sequence). CDR3 DNA: TGTGCCTGGAATCTTGACAGGGCAGACACTGAAGCTTTCTTT. It specifies CAWNLDRADTEAFF.

This clone qualifies as medium-sized. This chain links TRBV4-2 with TRBJ2-2; D is possibly TRBD1 (6 bases). V was trimmed by 1 base and J by 5 bases, leaving 11 bases between them. Germline V gene data show CDR1 as LGHNA and CDR2 as YNFKEQ. CDR3 length: 15 amino acids. The CDR3 is CASSQGVQGTGELFF. The CDR3 DNA follows: TGTGCCAGCAGCCAAGGAGTTCAGGGGACCGGGGAGCTGTTTTTT.

This clone was seen only once. The CDR3 coding sequence is TGTGCCAGCAGTTACGAGATGAACACTGAAGCTTTCTTT. Translated, it gives CASSYEMNTEAFF. The V gene is TRBV6-5, the J gene TRBJ1-1; D not resolved. V shed 2 bases and J shed 0 bases, with 4 bases lying between them. The CDR3 length is 13 residues. CDR1 is MNHEY, CDR2 SVGAGI, per germline.

The chain has TRBV9 and TRBJ1-2, with D unclear. Germline CDR1 is SGDLS and CDR2 is YYNGEE. This CDR3 contains 12 residues. The germline V and J ends were trimmed by 4 bases and 6 bases, with 10 bases remaining between them. In nucleotides, the CDR3 is TGTGCCAGCAGCCCCGACCTCGATGGCTACACCTTC. This gives the protein CASSPDLDGYTF.

V and J are TRBV7-3 and TRBJ1-2; weak D call: TRBD1 (6 bases). The germline CDR1 and CDR2 sequences are SGHTA and FQGTGA. With 4 bases removed from V and 8 bases from J, the gap between germline ends came to 20 bases. This CDR3 has 15 residues. The CDR3 nucleotides are TGTGCCAGCAGCTCCCCTTCTTCGACAGGAGGAGGCTACACCTTC. Translating gives CASSSPSSTGGGYTF.

This clone appeared a single time. The V gene is TRBV7-9, the J gene TRBJ2-1, with 10 bases fitting TRBD2. The CDR3 runs to 17 residues. V shed 2 bases and J 7 bases; nucleotides not matched to a gene: 11. CDR1 and CDR2 from the germline V gene are SEHNR and FQNEAQ (reference sequence). For the CDR3, the DNA is TGTGCCAGCAGCTTATATCGCGGACTAGCGGAGTTAAATGAGCAGTTCTTC. It yields the protein CASSLYRGLAELNEQFF.

This chain joins TRBV7-3 and TRBJ1-5; D is undetermined. The V end was cut by 2 bases, the J end by 0 bases, with 8 bases between. The CDR3 consists of 15 residues. CDR1 is SGHTA, CDR2 FQGTGA, per germline. CDR3 sequence: CASSLDGHSNQPQHF. The DNA for the CDR3 is TGTGCCAGCAGCTTAGACGGGCATAGCAATCAGCCCCAGCATTTT.

V gene TRBV6-2 or TRBV6-3 combines with J gene TRBJ2-7; 7 bases fit TRBD2. Germline loops: CDR1 MNHEY, CDR2 SVGEGT. This CDR3 comprises 15 residues. V dropped 4 bases and J dropped 5; count of bases not matched to a gene: 11. The DNA of the CDR3 is TGTGCCAGCAGTTCTGAAGCGGGATCCTTCCACGAGCAGTACTTC. It is translated as CASSSEAGSFHEQYF.

This chain uses TRBV30 with TRBJ2-5, with D hard to call. The CDR3 extends over 11 amino acids. V lost 4 bases to trimming and J lost 2 bases, with 5 bases between them. The germline V gene has CDR1 GTSNPN and CDR2 SVGIG (reference sequence). CDR3 bases: TGTGCCTGGAAGGGACAAGAGACCCAGTACTTC. Translating it yields CAWKGQETQYF.

V usage is TRBV19 and J usage is TRBJ2-2; D ambiguous. Germline V gene data show CDR1 as LNHDA and CDR2 as SQIVND (reference sequence). The V end lost 6 bases, the J end lost 5 bases, and 13 bases lay between the germline ends. CDR3 length equals 14 residues. The DNA of the CDR3 is TGTGCCAGTAGCAAGGCGCTGAGGACCGGGGAGCTGTTTTTT. As protein: CASSKALRTGELFF.

The CDR3 protein is CASSYSSTDTQYF. Written as DNA, the CDR3 is TGTGCCAGCAGTTATTCAAGCACAGATACGCAGTATTTT. This chain connects TRBV6-1 to TRBJ2-3; no clear D gene. Looked up from germline, CDR1 is MNHNS and CDR2 is SASEGT. The CDR3 loop spans 13 amino acids. The V end was cut by 5 bases, the J end by 0 bases, with 6 bases between.

CDR3 sequence reads: CSVLNTRYNEQFF. Written as DNA, the CDR3 is TGCAGCGTTCTAAATACACGATACAATGAGCAGTTCTTC. This rearrangement joins TRBV29-1 to TRBJ2-1; D gene uncertain. The length of the CDR3 is 13 residues. Trimming cost V 5 bases and J 4 bases, with 12 bases left between them. Germline loops: CDR1 SQVTM, CDR2 ANQGSEA.

In regard to this clone: Relative to the germline gene, one junction end is altered; a read error may explain this. The chain employs TRBV6-2 or TRBV6-3 and TRBJ2-5, with D possibly matching TRBD2 (6 bases). CDR3 length equals 15 residues. Germline CDR1 MNHEY, CDR2 SVGEGT. The CDR3 DNA is TGTGCCAGCAGTTACATCGGCGGGATGCAAGAGACTCAGTACTTC. This translates into CASSYIGGMQETQYF.

The chain recombines TRBV5-1 with TRBJ2-1; perhaps TRBD2 as D (5 bases). CDR1 is SGHRS, CDR2 YFSETQ, per germline. V lost 4 bases and J 9 bases, leaving 14 bases between the germline ends. This CDR3 is built from 13 residues. CDR3 residues: CASSRPGYGEQFF. In DNA, the CDR3 is TGCGCCAGCAGCCGGCCGGGGTACGGTGAGCAGTTCTTC.

The rearrangement links TRBV9 to TRBJ1-3, with TRBD1 matching over 7 bases. The CDR3 totals 19 residues. V lost 3 bases, J lost 0 bases, and 15 bases stayed unmatched. CDR1 and CDR2 (germline): SGDLS, YYNGEE. The CDR3 DNA follows: TGTGCCAGCAGCGCCTCCCCGACAGGGTTAGGCCACTCTGGAAACACCATATATTTT. Translating it yields CASSASPTGLGHSGNTIYF.

This clone has a single count. The chain combines TRBV12-5 with TRBJ2-3; no reliable D call. This CDR3 has 13 amino acids. The V and J ends lost 7 bases and 0 bases respectively, with 8 bases between them. Germline lookup yields CDR1 LGHNT and CDR2 FRNRAP. CDR3 DNA: TGTGCTAGTGCACGTAGTAGCACAGATACGCAGTATTTT. Translated: CASARSSTDTQYF.

The chain has TRBV19 and TRBJ1-1; 7 bases align to TRBD1. After removal of 5 bases from V and 0 bases from J, the junction contained 6 bases not matched to a gene. Germline V gene data show CDR1 as LNHDA and CDR2 as SQIVND (reference sequence). The CDR3 runs 15 residues. The CDR3 nucleotides read TGTGCCAGTAGTTACGGGGGACAGATGAACACTGAAGCTTTCTTT. Its protein is CASSYGGQMNTEAFF. The full variable domain, with the rest looked up from reference TRBV19 and TRBJ1-1, is DGGITQSPKYLFRKEGQNVTLSCEQNLNHDAMYWYRQDPGQGLRLIYYSQIVNDFQKGDIAEGYSVSREKKESFPLTVTSAQKNPTAFYLCASSYGGQMNTEAFFGQGTRLTVV.

The V gene is TRBV7-9, the J gene TRBJ2-3; TRBD2 agrees at 9 bases. The CDR3 sequence is 15 residues long. V shed 5 bases and J 0 bases; nucleotides not matched to a gene: 3. Germline values: CDR1 SEHNR, CDR2 FQNEAQ (reference sequence). The CDR3 DNA reads as TGTGCCAGCAGCCCCCTAGCGGGGAGCACAGATACGCAGTATTTT. It encodes CASSPLAGSTDTQYF.

The V gene is TRBV18, the J gene TRBJ1-6; 8 bases match TRBD1. Unmatched junction bases numbered 5, after V lost 3 bases and J lost 10 bases. The CDR3 contains 14 residues. Per the germline V gene, CDR1 is KGHSH and CDR2 is LQKENI. The CDR3 reads CASSPGQGWSPLHF. The CDR3 nucleotides read TGTGCCAGCTCACCCGGACAGGGCTGGTCACCCCTCCACTTT.

This clone was seen once. V gene TRBV10-3 combines with J gene TRBJ2-2; 8 nucleotides match TRBD1. Germline V CDR1 and CDR2: ENHRY, SYGVKD. The CDR3 is made up of 17 amino acids. The trim removed 11 bases at V and 0 bases at J, leaving 14 bases unmatched. This CDR3 reads CAVTGVWGQANTGELFF. The CDR3 bases are TGTGCCGTAACGGGCGTTTGGGGACAGGCGAACACCGGGGAGCTGTTTTTT.